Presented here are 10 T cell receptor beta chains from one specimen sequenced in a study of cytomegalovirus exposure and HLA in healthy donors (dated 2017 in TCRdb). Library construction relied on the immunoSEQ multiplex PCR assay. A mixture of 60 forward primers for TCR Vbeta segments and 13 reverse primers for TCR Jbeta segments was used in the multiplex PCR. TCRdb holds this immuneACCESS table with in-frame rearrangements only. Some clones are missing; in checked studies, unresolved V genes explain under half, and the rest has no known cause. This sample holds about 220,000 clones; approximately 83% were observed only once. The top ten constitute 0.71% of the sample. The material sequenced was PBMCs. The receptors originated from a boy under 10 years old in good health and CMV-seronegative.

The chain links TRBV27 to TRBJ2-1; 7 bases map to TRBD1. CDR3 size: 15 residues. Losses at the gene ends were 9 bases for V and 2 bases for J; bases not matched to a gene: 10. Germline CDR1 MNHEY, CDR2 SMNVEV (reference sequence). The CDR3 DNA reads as TGTGCCAGAAACCAGACAGGGTATACCTACAATGAGCAGTTCTTC. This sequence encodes CARNQTGYTYNEQFF.

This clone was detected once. The CDR3 bases are TGTGCCATCAGTCGAGGGTCCCTGACAGGGAAAAACTACGAGCAGTACTTC. It translates to CAISRGSLTGKNYEQYF. The chain couples TRBV10-3 to TRBJ2-7, with TRBD1 matching over 7 bases. V was pared by 5 bases and J by 3 bases, with 16 bases of the junction left unmatched. The CDR3 contains 17 residues. CDR1 is ENHRY and CDR2 is SYGVKD in the germline V gene.

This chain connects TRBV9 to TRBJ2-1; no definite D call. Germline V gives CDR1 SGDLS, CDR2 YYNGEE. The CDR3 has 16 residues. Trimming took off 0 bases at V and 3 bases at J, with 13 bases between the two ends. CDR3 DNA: TGTGCCAGCAGCGTAGATAGCCTCGGCCGCTACAATGAGCAGTTCTTC. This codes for CASSVDSLGRYNEQFF.

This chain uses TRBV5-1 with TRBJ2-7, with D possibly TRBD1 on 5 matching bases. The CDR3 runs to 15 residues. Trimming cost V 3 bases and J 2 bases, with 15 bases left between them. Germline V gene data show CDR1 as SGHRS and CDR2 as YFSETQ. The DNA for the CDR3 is TGCGCCAGCAGCTCGGACATCTCGCCAACCTACGAGCAGTACTTC. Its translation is CASSSDISPTYEQYF. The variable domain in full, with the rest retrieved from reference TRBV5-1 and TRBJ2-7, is KAGVTQTPRYLIKTRGQQVTLSCSPISGHRSVSWYQQTPGQGLQFLFEYFSETQRNKGNFPGRFSGRQFSNSRSEMNVSTLELGDSALYLCASSSDISPTYEQYFGPGTRLTVT.

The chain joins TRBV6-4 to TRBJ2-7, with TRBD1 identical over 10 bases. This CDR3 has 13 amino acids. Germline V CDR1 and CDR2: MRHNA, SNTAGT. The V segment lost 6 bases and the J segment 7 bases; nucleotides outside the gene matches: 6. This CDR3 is CASSQDRGREQYF. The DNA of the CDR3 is TGTGCCAGCAGCCAAGACAGGGGGCGAGAGCAGTACTTC.

The CDR3, as DNA: TGTGCCAGCAGTTTTATGCAGGGAAGTGTGGGCGAGCAGTACTTC. Protein sequence: CASSFMQGSVGEQYF. J is TRBJ2-7 and V is TRBV28, with TRBD1 as a possible D gene (5 bases). V was trimmed by 3 bases and J by 6 bases, leaving 18 bases between them. The V gene's germline CDR1 is MDHEN and CDR2 SYDVKM. The CDR3 sequence is 15 residues long.

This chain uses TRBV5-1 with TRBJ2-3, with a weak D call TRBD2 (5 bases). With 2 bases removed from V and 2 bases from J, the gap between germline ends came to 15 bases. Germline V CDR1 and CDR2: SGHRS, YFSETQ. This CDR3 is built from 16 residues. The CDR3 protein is CASSFGPARATDTQYF. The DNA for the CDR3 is TGCGCCAGCAGCTTCGGACCCGCGAGGGCCACAGATACGCAGTATTTT.

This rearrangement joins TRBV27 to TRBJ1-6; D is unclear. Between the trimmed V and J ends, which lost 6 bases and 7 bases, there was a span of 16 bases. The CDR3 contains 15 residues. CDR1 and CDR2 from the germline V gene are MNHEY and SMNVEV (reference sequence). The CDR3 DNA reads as TGTGCCAGCAGCAGTGCCGGGGTTCCAAATTCACCCCTCCACTTT. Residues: CASSSAGVPNSPLHF.

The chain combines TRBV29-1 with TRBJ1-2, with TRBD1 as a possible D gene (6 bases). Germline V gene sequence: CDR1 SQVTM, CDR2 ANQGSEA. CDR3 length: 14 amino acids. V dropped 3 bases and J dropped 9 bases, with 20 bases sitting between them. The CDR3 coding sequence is TGCAGCGTTGACCCTGGACAGTCCCTGCTTAGCTACACCTTC. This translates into CSVDPGQSLLSYTF. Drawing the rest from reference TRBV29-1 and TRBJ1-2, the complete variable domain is SAVISQKPSRDICQRGTSLTIQCQVDSQVTMMFWYRQQPGQSLTLIATANQGSEATYESGFVIDKFPISRPNLTFSTLTVSNMSPEDSSIYLCSVDPGQSLLSYTFGSGTRLTVV.

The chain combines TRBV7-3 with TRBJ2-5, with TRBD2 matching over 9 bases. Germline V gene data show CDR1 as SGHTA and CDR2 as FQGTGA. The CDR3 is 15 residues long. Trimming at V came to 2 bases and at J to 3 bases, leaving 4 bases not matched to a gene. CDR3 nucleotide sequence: TGTGCCAGCAGCTTAGGTAGCGGGGGAGAAGAGACCCAGTACTTC. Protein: CASSLGSGGEETQYF.